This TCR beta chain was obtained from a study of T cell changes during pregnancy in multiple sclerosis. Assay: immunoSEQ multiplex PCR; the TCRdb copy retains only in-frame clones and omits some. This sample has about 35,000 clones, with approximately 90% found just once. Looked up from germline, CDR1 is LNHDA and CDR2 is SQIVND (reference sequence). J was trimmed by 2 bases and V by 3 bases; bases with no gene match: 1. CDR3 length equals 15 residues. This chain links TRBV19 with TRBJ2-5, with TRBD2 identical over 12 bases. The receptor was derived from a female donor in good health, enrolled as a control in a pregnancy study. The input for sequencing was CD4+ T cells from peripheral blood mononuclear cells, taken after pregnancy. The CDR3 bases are TGTGCCAGTAGTATTGGACTAGCGGGGCAAGAGACCCAGTACTTC. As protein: CASSIGLAGQETQYF. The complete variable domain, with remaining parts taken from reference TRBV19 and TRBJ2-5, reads DGGITQSPKYLFRKEGQNVTLSCEQNLNHDAMYWYRQDPGQGLRLIYYSQIVNDFQKGDIAEGYSVSREKKESFPLTVTSAQKNPTAFYLCASSIGLAGQETQYFGPGTRLLVL.